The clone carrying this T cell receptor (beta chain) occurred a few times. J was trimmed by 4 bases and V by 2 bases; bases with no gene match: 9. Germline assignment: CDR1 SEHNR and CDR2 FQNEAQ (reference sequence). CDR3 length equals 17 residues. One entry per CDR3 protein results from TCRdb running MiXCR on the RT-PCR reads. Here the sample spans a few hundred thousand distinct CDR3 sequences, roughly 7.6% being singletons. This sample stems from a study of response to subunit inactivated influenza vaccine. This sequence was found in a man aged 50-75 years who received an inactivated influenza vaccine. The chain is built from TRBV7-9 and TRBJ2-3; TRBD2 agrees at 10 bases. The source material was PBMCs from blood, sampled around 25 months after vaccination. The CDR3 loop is CASSLSTSGVQADTQYF. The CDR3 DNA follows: TGTGCCAGCAGCTTATCTACTAGCGGGGTTCAAGCAGATACGCAGTATTTT.